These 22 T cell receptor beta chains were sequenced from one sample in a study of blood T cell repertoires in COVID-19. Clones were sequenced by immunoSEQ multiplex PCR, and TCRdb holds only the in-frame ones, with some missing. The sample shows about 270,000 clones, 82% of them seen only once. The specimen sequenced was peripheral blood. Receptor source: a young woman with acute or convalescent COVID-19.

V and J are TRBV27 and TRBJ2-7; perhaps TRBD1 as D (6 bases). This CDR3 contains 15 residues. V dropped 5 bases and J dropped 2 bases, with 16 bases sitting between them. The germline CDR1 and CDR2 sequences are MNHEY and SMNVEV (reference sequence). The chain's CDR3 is CASSPKTGRTYEQYF. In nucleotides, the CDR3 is TGTGCCAGCAGTCCCAAGACAGGCCGAACCTACGAGCAGTACTTC.

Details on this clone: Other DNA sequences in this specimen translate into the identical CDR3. DNA for the CDR3: TGTGCCAGTAGTATAGGAGGGTACAATGAGCAGTTCTTC. Translating gives CASSIGGYNEQFF. The chain recombines TRBV19 with TRBJ2-1; D perhaps matches TRBD2 (5 bases). The CDR3 sequence is 13 residues long. V was trimmed by 1 base and J by 4 bases, leaving 5 bases between them. Germline CDR1 and CDR2: LNHDA and SQIVND (reference sequence).

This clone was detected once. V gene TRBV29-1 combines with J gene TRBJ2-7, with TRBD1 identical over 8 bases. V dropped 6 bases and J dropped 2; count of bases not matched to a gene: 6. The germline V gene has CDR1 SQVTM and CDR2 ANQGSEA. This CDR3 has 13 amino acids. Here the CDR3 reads CSVQQGVAYEQYF. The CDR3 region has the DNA TGCAGCGTCCAACAGGGGGTTGCCTACGAGCAGTACTTC.

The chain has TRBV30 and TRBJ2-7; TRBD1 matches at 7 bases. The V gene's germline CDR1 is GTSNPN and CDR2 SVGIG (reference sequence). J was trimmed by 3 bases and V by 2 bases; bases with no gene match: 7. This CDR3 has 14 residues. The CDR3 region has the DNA TGTGCCTGGAGTAGAGACAGGGTACGCTACGAGCAGTACTTC. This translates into CAWSRDRVRYEQYF.

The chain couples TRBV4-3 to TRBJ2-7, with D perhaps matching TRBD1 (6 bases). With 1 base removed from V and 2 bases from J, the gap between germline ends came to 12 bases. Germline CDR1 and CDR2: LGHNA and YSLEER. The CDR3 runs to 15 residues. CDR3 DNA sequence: TGCGCCAGCAGCCAAGGGGCAGGGGCCCCCTACGAGCAGTACTTC. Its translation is CASSQGAGAPYEQYF.

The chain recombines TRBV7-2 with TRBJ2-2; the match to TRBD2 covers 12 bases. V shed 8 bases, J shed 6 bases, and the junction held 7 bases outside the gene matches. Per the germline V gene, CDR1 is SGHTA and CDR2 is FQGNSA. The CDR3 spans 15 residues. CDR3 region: CASGWSSGRAGELFF. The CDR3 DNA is TGTGCCAGCGGTTGGTCTAGCGGGAGGGCCGGGGAGCTGTTTTTT.

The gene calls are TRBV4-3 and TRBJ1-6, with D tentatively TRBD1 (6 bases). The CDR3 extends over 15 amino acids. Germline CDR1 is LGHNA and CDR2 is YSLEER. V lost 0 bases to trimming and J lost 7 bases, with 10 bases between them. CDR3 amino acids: CASSQDGGENSPLHF. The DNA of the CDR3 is TGCGCCAGCAGCCAAGATGGGGGCGAAAATTCACCCCTCCACTTT.

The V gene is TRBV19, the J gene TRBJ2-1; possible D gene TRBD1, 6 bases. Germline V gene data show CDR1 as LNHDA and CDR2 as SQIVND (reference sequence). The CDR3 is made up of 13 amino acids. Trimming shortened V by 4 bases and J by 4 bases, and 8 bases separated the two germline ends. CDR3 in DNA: TGTGCCAGTAGTAGTGGACAGTACAATGAGCAGTTCTTC. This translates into CASSSGQYNEQFF.

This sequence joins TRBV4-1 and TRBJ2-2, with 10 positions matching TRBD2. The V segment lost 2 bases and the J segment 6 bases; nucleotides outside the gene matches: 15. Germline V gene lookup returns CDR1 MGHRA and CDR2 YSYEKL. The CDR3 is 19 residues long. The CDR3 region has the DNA TGCGCCAGCAGCCAATCTTCCCCGGGGCTAGCGGGAGTTCCCGGGGAGCTGTTTTTT. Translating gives CASSQSSPGLAGVPGELFF.

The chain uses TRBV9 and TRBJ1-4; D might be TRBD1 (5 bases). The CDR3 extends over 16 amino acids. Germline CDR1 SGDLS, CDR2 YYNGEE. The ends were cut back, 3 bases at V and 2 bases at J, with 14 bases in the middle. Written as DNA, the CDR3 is TGTGCCAGCAGCGCCCCCGGGGGACGGACTAATGAAAAACTGTTTTTT. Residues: CASSAPGGRTNEKLFF.

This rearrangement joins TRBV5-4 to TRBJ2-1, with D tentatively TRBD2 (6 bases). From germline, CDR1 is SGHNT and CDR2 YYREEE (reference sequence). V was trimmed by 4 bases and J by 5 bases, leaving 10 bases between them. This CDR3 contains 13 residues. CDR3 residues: CASSPTSHNEQFF. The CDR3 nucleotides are TGTGCCAGCAGCCCTACTAGCCACAATGAGCAGTTCTTC.

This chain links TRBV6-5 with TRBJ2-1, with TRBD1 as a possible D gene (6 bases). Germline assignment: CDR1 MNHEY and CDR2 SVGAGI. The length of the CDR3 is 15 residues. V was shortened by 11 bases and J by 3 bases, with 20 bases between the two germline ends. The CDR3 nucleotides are TGTGCCGCGGCGGAATGGGACACAAGCTACAATGAGCAGTTCTTC. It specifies CAAAEWDTSYNEQFF.

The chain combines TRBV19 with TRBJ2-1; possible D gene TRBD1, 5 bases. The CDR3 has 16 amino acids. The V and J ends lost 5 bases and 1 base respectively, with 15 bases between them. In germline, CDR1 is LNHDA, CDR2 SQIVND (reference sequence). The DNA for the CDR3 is TGTGCCAGTAGTTTCCGACTTGGGGCTTCCTACAATGAGCAGTTCTTC. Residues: CASSFRLGASYNEQFF.

CDR3 residues: CASSLTGGDEQFF. The CDR3 DNA sequence: TGTGCCAGCAGCTTGACAGGGGGGGATGAGCAGTTCTTC. V and J are TRBV11-3 and TRBJ2-1; TRBD1 matches at 9 bases. CDR3 size: 13 residues. The germline gives CDR1 SGHNT, CDR2 YENEEA. V lost 3 bases and J lost 8; bases outside the gene matches: 2.

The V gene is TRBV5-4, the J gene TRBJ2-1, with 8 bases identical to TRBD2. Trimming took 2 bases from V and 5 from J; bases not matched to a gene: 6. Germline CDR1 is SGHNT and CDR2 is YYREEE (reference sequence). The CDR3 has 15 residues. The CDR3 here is CASSLSSGINNEQFF. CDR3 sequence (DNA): TGTGCCAGCAGCTTAAGTAGCGGGATTAACAATGAGCAGTTCTTC. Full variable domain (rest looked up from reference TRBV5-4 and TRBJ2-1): ETGVTQSPTHLIKTRGQQVTLRCSSQSGHNTVSWYQQALGQGPQFIFQYYREEENGRGNFPPRFSGLQFPNYSSELNVNALELDDSALYLCASSLSSGINNEQFFGPGTRLTVL.

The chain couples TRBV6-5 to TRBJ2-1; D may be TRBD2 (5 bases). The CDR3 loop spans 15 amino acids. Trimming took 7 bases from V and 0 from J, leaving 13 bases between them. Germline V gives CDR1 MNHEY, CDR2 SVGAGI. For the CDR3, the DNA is TGTGCCAGCACGTACCGCGGAGGCTCCTACAATGAGCAGTTCTTC. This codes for CASTYRGGSYNEQFF.

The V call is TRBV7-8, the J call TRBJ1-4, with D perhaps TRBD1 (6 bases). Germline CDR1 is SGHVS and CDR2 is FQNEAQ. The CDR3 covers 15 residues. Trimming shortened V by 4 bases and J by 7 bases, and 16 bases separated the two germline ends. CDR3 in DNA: TGTGCCAGCAGCTCGACCCCCGGGACAACTGAAAAACTGTTTTTT. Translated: CASSSTPGTTEKLFF.

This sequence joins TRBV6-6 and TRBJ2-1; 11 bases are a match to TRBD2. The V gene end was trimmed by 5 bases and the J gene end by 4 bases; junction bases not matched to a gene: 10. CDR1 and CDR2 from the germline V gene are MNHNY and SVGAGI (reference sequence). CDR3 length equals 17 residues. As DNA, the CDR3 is TGTGCCAGCAGTCCCAATAGCGGGAGGGGCGGGTACAATGAGCAGTTCTTC. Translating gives CASSPNSGRGGYNEQFF.

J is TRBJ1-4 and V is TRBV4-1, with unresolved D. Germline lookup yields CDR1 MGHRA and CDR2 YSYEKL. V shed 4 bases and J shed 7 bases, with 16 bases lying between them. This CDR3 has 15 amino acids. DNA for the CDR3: TGCGCCAGCAGCCCCGGGAATAACCCGGGTGAAAAACTGTTTTTT. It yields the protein CASSPGNNPGEKLFF.

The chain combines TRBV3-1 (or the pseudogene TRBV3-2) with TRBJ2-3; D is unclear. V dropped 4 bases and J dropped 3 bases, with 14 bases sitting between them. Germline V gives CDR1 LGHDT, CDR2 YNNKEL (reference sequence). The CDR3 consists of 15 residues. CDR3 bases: TGTGCCAGCAGCCCGTCCGGGTCGGTTACAGATACGCAGTATTTT. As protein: CASSPSGSVTDTQYF.

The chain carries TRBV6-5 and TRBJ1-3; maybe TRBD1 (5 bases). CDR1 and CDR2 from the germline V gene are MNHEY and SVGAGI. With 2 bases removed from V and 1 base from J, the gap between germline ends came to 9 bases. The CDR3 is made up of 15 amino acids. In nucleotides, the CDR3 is TGTGCCAGCAGTTACCATCGACAGTCTGGAAACACCATATATTTT. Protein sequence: CASSYHRQSGNTIYF.

This CDR3 is CASSQDGVFREEAFF. CDR3 bases: TGTGCCAGCAGCCAAGATGGAGTCTTCAGGGAAGAAGCTTTCTTT. The V and J genes are TRBV14 and TRBJ1-1; a possible D gene is TRBD1 (5 bases). This CDR3 comprises 15 residues. The germline V gene encodes CDR1 SGHDN and CDR2 FVKESK. The V end lost 0 bases, the J end lost 8 bases, and 16 bases lay between the germline ends.